The 14 T cell receptor beta chains below all came from one sample that was sequenced in a study of T cells in tumors after PD-1 blockade. This table comes from immunoSEQ multiplex PCR, and its TCRdb copy is limited to in-frame clones, with some not included. Of 4,500 to 5,500 clones in the sample, 66% are singletons; the top ten hold roughly 31%. The material sequenced was tumor tissue, taken before anti-PD-1 treatment. Receptors were obtained from a human donor with cutaneous squamous cell carcinoma.

The V call is TRBV7-6, the J call TRBJ2-7; tentatively, D is TRBD2 (5 bases). The CDR3 extends over 15 amino acids. V dropped 4 bases and J dropped 3 bases, with 16 bases sitting between them. Germline CDR1 reads SGHVS; CDR2 reads FNYEAQ. CDR3 residues: CASSYSGGKNYEQYF. CDR3 sequence (DNA): TGTGCCAGCAGCTACAGCGGTGGGAAGAACTACGAGCAGTACTTC. The full variable domain, with the rest looked up from reference TRBV7-6 and TRBJ2-7, is GAGVSQSPRYKVTKRGQDVALRCDPISGHVSLYWYRQALGQGPEFLTYFNYEAQQDKSGLPNDRFSAERPEGSISTLTIQRTEQRDSAMYRCASSYSGGKNYEQYFGPGTRLTVT.

This chain connects TRBV6-5 to TRBJ2-7; D gene uncertain. Trimming removed 2 bases at V and 1 base at J, with 6 bases between. Germline values: CDR1 MNHEY, CDR2 SVGAGI. The CDR3 spans 13 residues. CDR3 sequence: CASSYAASYEQYF. DNA for the CDR3: TGTGCCAGCAGTTACGCGGCATCCTACGAGCAGTACTTC.

The rearrangement links TRBV5-1 to TRBJ1-1; D is possibly TRBD1 (6 bases). CDR1 SGHRS and CDR2 YFSETQ come from the germline V gene. The germline V and J ends were trimmed by 2 bases and 1 base, with 12 bases remaining between them. There are 15 residues in the CDR3. DNA of the CDR3: TGCGCCAGCAGCTTATTCGGGACATCGAACACTGAAGCTTTCTTT. Translated: CASSLFGTSNTEAFF.

The chain employs TRBV2 and TRBJ2-3; D remains unclear. From germline, CDR1 is SNHLY and CDR2 FYNNEI. The CDR3 runs to 14 residues. V was shortened by 6 bases and J by 1 base, with 11 bases between the two germline ends. CDR3 sequence reads: CASRGDSGTDTQYF. The CDR3, as DNA: TGTGCCAGCAGGGGCGACTCGGGCACAGATACGCAGTATTTT.

The V and J genes are TRBV2 and TRBJ1-2, with 7 bases that match TRBD1. The ends lost 0 bases at V and 5 bases at J; junction bases unmatched: 3. The CDR3 has 14 residues. Germline V gene sequence: CDR1 SNHLY, CDR2 FYNNEI. CDR3 sequence: CASSEARQGYGYTF. The CDR3 DNA sequence: TGTGCCAGCAGTGAAGCGCGACAGGGATATGGCTACACCTTC.

This clone was recorded only once. V is TRBV5-4 and J is TRBJ2-5; perhaps TRBD2 as D (6 bases). The ends were cut back, 4 bases at V and 2 bases at J, with 15 bases in the middle. The V gene's germline CDR1 is SGHNT and CDR2 YYREEE (reference sequence). This CDR3 spans 15 amino acids. CDR3 in amino acids: CASSNRLELQETQYF. The CDR3 DNA reads TGTGCCAGCAGCAACAGACTAGAACTACAAGAGACCCAGTACTTC. Together with reference TRBV5-4 and TRBJ2-5, the CDR3 gives the full variable domain: ETGVTQSPTHLIKTRGQQVTLRCSSQSGHNTVSWYQQALGQGPQFIFQYYREEENGRGNFPPRFSGLQFPNYSSELNVNALELDDSALYLCASSNRLELQETQYFGPGTRLLVL.

V and J are TRBV20-1 and TRBJ2-7; D remains ambiguous. The CDR3 runs to 11 residues. Trimming removed 0 bases from V and 3 bases from J, with 3 bases in between. In germline, CDR1 is DFQATT, CDR2 SNEGSKA (reference sequence). CDR3 bases: TGCAGTGCTAGAGACAACTACGAGCAGTACTTC. It specifies CSARDNYEQYF.

The rearrangement joins TRBV6-1 to TRBJ2-3, with D perhaps TRBD2 (5 bases). Germline CDR1 and CDR2: MNHNS and SASEGT. CDR3 length: 14 amino acids. The V end was cut by 2 bases, the J end by 7 bases, with 13 bases between. The CDR3 sequence is CASSETGRVNTQYF. In nucleotides, the CDR3 is TGTGCCAGCAGTGAAACGGGAAGGGTAAATACGCAGTATTTT.

The CDR3 protein is CASSVDGGGYNEQFF. The CDR3 nucleotides are TGTGCCAGCAGTGTTGATGGCGGGGGCTACAATGAGCAGTTCTTC. The chain combines TRBV2 with TRBJ2-1; 7 nucleotides match TRBD2. Germline V gene sequence: CDR1 SNHLY, CDR2 FYNNEI. V shed 4 bases, J shed 3 bases, and the junction held 6 bases outside the gene matches. This CDR3 region has 15 residues. Together with reference TRBV2 and TRBJ2-1, the CDR3 gives the full variable domain: EPEVTQTPSHQVTQMGQEVILRCVPISNHLYFYWYRQILGQKVEFLVSFYNNEISEKSEIFDDQFSVERPDGSNFTLKIRSTKLEDSAMYFCASSVDGGGYNEQFFGPGTRLTVL.

This chain uses TRBV7-9 with TRBJ1-1, with 7 bases aligning to TRBD1. Losses at the gene ends were 5 bases for V and 2 bases for J; bases not matched to a gene: 8. This CDR3 region has 15 residues. CDR1 and CDR2 from the germline V gene are SEHNR and FQNEAQ (reference sequence). This CDR3 reads CASSPRQGGNTEAFF. CDR3 nucleotides: TGTGCCAGCAGCCCCAGACAGGGAGGAAACACTGAAGCTTTCTTT.

The rearrangement uses TRBV6-5 and TRBJ1-6, with D tentatively TRBD1 (6 bases). CDR3 length: 15 residues. Trimming cost V 5 bases and J 3 bases, with 11 bases left between them. CDR1 is MNHEY, CDR2 SVGAGI, per germline. CDR3 loop: CASSKPGHYNSPLHF. For the CDR3, the DNA is TGTGCCAGCAGTAAACCGGGACACTATAATTCACCCCTCCACTTT.

This chain joins TRBV7-8 and TRBJ2-1; 7 bases match TRBD2. This CDR3 is 12 amino acids long. The germline V gene encodes CDR1 SGHVS and CDR2 FQNEAQ. The J segment lost 9 bases and the V segment lost 5 bases, leaving 4 bases of the junction unmatched. The CDR3 spells CASSPSGGEQFF. The CDR3 DNA follows: TGTGCCAGCAGCCCTTCGGGAGGTGAGCAGTTCTTC.

The V gene is TRBV4-1, the J gene TRBJ2-1; D is unclear. The CDR3 length is 13 residues. Germline CDR1 MGHRA, CDR2 YSYEKL. The V end was cut by 0 bases, the J end by 4 bases, with 4 bases between. The CDR3 here is CASSQDEYNEQFF. DNA of the CDR3: TGCGCCAGCAGCCAAGACGAGTACAATGAGCAGTTCTTC.

This chain uses TRBV3-1 (or the pseudogene TRBV3-2) with TRBJ2-5, with TRBD2 matching 9 bases. V lost 0 bases, J lost 7 bases, and 12 bases stayed unmatched. CDR3 size: 17 residues. Germline V CDR1 and CDR2: LGHDT, YNNKEL (reference sequence). CDR3 nucleotides: TGTGCCAGCAGCCAAGAGAGGGATAGCGGGGGAGTCGGGACCCAGTACTTC. This translates into CASSQERDSGGVGTQYF.